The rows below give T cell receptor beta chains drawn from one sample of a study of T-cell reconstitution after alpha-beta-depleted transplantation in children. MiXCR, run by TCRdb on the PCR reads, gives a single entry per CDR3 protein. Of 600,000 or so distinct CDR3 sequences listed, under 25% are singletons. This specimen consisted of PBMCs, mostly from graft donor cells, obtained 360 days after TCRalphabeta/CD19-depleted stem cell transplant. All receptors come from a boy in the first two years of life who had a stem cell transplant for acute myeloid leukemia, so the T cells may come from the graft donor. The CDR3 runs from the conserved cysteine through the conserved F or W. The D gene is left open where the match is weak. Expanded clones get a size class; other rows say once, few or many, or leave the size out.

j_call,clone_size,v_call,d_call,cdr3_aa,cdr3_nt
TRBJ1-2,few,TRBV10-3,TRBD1,CAISQTGNYGYTF,TGTGCCATCAGCCAGACAGGGAACTATGGCTACACCTTC
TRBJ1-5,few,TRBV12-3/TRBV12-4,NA,CASSYIAGAQPQHF,TGTGCCAGCAGTTATATCGCGGGGGCTCAGCCCCAGCATTTT
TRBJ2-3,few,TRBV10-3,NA,CAISGTGVGQGTDTQYF,TGTGCCATCAGTGGGACCGGCGTGGGCCAGGGCACAGATACGCAGTATTTT
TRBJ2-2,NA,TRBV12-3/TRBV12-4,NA,CASSLTDYTGELFF,TGTGCCAGCAGTTTAACAGATTACACCGGGGAGCTGTTTTTT
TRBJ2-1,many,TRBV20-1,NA,CSVSTGKGYNEQFF,TGCAGTGTCTCGACAGGAAAGGGGTACAATGAGCAGTTCTTC
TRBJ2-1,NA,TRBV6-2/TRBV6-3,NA,CASGQRATYNEQFF,TGTGCCAGCGGGCAACGAGCTACCTACAATGAGCAGTTCTTC
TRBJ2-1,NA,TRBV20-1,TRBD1,CSAYSGQGAAIEQFF,TGCAGTGCTTATTCCGGACAGGGGGCTGCAATCGAGCAGTTCTTC
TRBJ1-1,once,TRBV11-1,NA,CASSLPRRGVGTEAFF,TGTGCCAGCAGCTTACCCCGAAGGGGAGTGGGCACTGAAGCTTTCTTT
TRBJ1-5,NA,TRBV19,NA,CASSSQPPDRSNQPQHF,TGTGCCAGTAGTTCTCAACCCCCCGACAGAAGCAATCAGCCCCAGCATTTT
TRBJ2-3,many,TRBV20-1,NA,CSAIGRDSTDTQYF,TGCAGTGCTATAGGACGAGACAGCACAGATACGCAGTATTTT
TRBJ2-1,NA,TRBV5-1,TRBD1,CASSLSKGAGVDEQFF,TGCGCCAGCAGCTTGTCGAAGGGGGCCGGTGTGGATGAGCAGTTCTTC
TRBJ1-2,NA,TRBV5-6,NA,CASSPQPFRQYGYTF,TGTGCCAGCAGCCCTCAGCCTTTTCGACAGTATGGCTACACCTTC
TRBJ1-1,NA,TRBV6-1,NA,CASSLGQPGTEAFF,TGTGCCAGCAGCCTGGGACAACCGGGGACTGAAGCTTTCTTT
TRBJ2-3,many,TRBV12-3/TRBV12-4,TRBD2,CATLGSGGPSTDTQYF,TGTGCCACCCTGGGGAGCGGGGGCCCGAGCACAGATACGCAGTATTTT
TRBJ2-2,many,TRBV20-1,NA,CSARDRVTGWSGELFF,TGCAGTGCTAGAGATCGGGTCACGGGTTGGAGCGGGGAGCTGTTTTTT
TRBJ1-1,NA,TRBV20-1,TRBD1,CSAPPLRDRANTEAFF,TGCAGTGCTCCCCCCCTCCGAGACAGGGCGAACACTGAAGCTTTCTTT
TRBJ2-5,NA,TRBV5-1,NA,CASSLSREPQETQYF,TGCGCCAGCAGCTTGAGTCGGGAGCCACAAGAGACCCAGTACTTC
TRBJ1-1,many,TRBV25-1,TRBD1,CASSRTGEAFF,TGTGCCAGCAGTCGGACAGGGGAAGCTTTCTTT
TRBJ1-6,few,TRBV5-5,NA,CASRPIGGYNSPLHF,TGTGCCAGCAGACCCATCGGAGGGTACAATTCACCCCTCCACTTT
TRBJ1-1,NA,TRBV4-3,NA,CASSPSGAGDTEAFF,TGCGCCAGCAGCCCCTCAGGTGCGGGGGACACTGAAGCTTTCTTT
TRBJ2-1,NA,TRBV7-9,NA,CASSPNDSGFSEQFF,TGTGCCAGCAGCCCGAATGATTCGGGTTTCTCTGAGCAGTTCTTC
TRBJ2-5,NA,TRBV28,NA,CASSLVQGRTQETQYF,TGTGCCAGCAGTTTAGTCCAGGGAAGAACTCAGGAGACCCAGTACTTC
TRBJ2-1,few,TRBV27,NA,CASSLWKKGNEQFF,TGTGCCAGCAGTTTATGGAAAAAGGGCAATGAGCAGTTCTTC
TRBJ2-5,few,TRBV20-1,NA,CSARDRSGEETQYF,TGCAGTGCTAGAGATAGGTCAGGAGAAGAGACCCAGTACTTC
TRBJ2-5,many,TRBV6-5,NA,CASSPGWETQYF,TGTGCCAGCAGTCCAGGTTGGGAGACCCAGTACTTC
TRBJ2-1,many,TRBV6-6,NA,CASKDNEQFF,TGTGCCAGCAAGGACAATGAGCAGTTCTTC
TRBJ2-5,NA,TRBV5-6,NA,CASSPLERQETQYF,TGTGCCAGCAGCCCCCTAGAGCGTCAAGAGACCCAGTACTTC
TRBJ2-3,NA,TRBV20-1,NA,CSASQSHTQYF,TGCAGTGCTAGCCAGTCCCATACGCAGTATTTT
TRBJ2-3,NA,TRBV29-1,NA,CSVDTFRTDTQYF,TGCAGCGTCGACACCTTCCGCACAGATACGCAGTATTTT
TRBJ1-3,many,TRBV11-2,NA,CASSLVWRNTIYF,TGTGCCAGCAGCTTAGTTTGGCGAAACACCATATATTTT
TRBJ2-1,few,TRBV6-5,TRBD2,CASSYPGLAGGREFF,TGTGCCAGCAGTTACCCGGGACTAGCGGGGGGGCGTGAGTTCTTC
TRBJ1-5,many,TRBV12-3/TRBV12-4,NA,CASSLALGGSNQPQHF,TGTGCCAGCAGTTTAGCGCTGGGGGGGAGCAATCAGCCCCAGCATTTT
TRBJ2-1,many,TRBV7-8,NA,CASTPSPSGANEQFF,TGTGCCAGCACCCCCTCACCATCGGGGGCCAATGAGCAGTTCTTC
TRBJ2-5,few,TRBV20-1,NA,CSASHRGGETQYF,TGCAGTGCTAGCCACAGGGGAGGGGAGACCCAGTACTTC
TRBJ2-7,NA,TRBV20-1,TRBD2,CSARDRWPSGGATRPYEQYF,TGCAGTGCTAGAGACCGATGGCCTAGCGGGGGGGCCACCCGTCCCTACGAGCAGTACTTC
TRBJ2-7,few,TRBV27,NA,CASSLRWFYEQYF,TGTGCCAGCAGTCTCCGCTGGTTCTACGAGCAGTACTTC
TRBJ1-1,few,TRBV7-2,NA,CASSLRYTPNTEAFF,TGTGCCAGCAGCTTAAGATATACGCCGAACACTGAAGCTTTCTTT
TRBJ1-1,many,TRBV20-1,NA,CSAQDPPQGVAEAFF,TGCAGTGCTCAAGATCCGCCCCAGGGAGTCGCTGAAGCTTTCTTT
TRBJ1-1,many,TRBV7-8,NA,CASSFPGTRAFF,TGTGCCAGCAGCTTTCCCGGGACAAGAGCTTTCTTT
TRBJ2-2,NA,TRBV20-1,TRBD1,CSASKGAPGELFF,TGCAGTGCTAGCAAGGGGGCCCCCGGGGAGCTGTTTTTT
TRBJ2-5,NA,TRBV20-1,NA,CSASDSQETQYF,TGCAGTGCTTCGGACAGTCAAGAGACCCAGTACTTC
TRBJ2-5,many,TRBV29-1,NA,CSVWTVGETQYF,TGCAGCGTGTGGACAGTAGGGGAGACCCAGTACTTC
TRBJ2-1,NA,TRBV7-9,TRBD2,CASSSSGGLGNEQFF,TGTGCCAGCAGTTCCAGCGGGGGGTTAGGCAATGAGCAGTTCTTC
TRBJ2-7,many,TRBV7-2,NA,CASSLNAEQYF,TGTGCCAGCAGCTTGAACGCCGAGCAGTACTTC
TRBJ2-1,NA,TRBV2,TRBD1,CASRGDSPYPYNEQFF,TGTGCCAGCAGAGGGGACAGCCCTTACCCCTACAATGAGCAGTTCTTC
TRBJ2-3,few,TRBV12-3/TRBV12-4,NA,CASSLMEDTQYF,TGTGCCAGCAGTTTAATGGAAGATACGCAGTATTTT
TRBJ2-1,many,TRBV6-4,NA,CASSEYVSSYNEQFF,TGTGCCAGCAGTGAGTACGTAAGCTCCTACAATGAGCAGTTCTTC
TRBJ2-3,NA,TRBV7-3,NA,CASSLGGRADTQYF,TGTGCCAGCAGCTTGGGGGGGCGCGCGGATACGCAGTATTTT